This T cell receptor beta chain emerged from a study of cytotoxic CD8 clonotypes in ibrutinib-treated CLL. For this clone: The target antigen is unknown.

The study, taken as a whole, reports: Baseline values of clonality outstripped age-matched healthy donors and followed circulating CD8+ T-cell counts. At progression, clonality fell back toward baseline after rising at ibrutinib response.

Target depth was 1 in 200,000 to 1 in 1 million T cells, about 10x per clonotype. The repertoire was sequenced with immunoSEQ multiplex PCR; TCRdb's copy has only in-frame clones and lacks some. The table records over 100,000 clones, approximately 85% of them present only once. PBMCs that had been cryopreserved were the source of 1.5 to 2.5 micrograms of genomic DNA for TCR beta libraries. This TCR derives from a human donor with chronic lymphocytic leukemia. Sample: PBMCs, taken after 24 months of ibrutinib treatment.

The CDR3 protein is CASSVGQGGSPLHF. CDR3 bases: TGTGCCAGCAGCGTAGGACAGGGCGGTTCACCCCTCCACTTT. J is TRBJ1-6 and V is TRBV9, with 7 bases aligning to TRBD1. V dropped 0 bases and J dropped 9; count of bases not matched to a gene: 3. CDR1 is SGDLS and CDR2 is YYNGEE in the germline V gene. The CDR3 sequence is 14 residues long. Full variable domain (rest looked up from reference TRBV9 and TRBJ1-6): DSGVTQTPKHLITATGQRVTLRCSPRSGDLSVYWYQQSLDQGLQFLIQYYNGEERAKGNILERFSAQQFPDLHSELNLSSLELGDSALYFCASSVGQGGSPLHFGNGTRLTVT.